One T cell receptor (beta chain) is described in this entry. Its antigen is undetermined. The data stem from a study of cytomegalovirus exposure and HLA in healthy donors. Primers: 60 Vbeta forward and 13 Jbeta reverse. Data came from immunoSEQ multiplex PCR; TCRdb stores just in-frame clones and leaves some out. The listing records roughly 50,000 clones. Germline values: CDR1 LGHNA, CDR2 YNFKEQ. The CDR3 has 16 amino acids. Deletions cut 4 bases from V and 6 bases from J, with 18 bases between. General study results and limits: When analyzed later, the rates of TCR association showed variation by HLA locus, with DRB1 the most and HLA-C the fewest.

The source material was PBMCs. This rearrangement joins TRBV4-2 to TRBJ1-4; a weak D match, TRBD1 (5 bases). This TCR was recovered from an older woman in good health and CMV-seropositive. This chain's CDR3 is CASSLLEGTEDEKLFF. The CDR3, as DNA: TGTGCCAGCAGCCTCCTAGAGGGGACTGAAGATGAAAAACTGTTTTTT.